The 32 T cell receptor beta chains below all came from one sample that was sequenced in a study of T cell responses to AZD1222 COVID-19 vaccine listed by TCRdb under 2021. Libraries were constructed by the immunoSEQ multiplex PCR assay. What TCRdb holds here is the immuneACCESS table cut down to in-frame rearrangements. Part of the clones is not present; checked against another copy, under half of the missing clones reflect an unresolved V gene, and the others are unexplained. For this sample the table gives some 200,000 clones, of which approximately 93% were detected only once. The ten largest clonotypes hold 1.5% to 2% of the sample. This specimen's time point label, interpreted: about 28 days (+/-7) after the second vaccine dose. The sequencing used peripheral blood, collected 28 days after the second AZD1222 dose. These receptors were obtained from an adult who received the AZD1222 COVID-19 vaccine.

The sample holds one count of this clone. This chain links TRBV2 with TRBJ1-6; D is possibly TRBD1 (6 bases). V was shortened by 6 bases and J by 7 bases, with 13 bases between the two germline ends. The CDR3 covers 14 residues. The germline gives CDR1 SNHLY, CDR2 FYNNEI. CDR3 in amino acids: CASSRDTLNSPLHF. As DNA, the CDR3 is TGTGCCAGCAGCCGGGACACCCTGAATTCACCCCTCCACTTT.

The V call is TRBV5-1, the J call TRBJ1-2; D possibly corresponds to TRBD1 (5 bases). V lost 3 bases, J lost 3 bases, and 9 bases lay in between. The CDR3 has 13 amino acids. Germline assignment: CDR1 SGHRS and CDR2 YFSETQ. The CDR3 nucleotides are TGCGCCAGCAGCTCTTTAGGGGACTATGGCTACACCTTC. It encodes CASSSLGDYGYTF.

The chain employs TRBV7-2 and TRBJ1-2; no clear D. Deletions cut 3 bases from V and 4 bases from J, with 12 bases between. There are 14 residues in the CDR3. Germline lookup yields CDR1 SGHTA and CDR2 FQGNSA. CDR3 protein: CASSFSRWGYGYTF. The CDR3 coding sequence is TGTGCCAGCAGCTTCTCCAGGTGGGGCTATGGCTACACCTTC.

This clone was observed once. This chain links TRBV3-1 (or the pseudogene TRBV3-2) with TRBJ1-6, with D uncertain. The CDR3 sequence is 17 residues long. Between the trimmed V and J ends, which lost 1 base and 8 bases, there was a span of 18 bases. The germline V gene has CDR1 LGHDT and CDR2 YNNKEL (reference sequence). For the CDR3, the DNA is TGTGCCAGCAGCCAAGTCCCTTCCGGCGGAGGGCATTCACCCCTCCACTTT. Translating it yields CASSQVPSGGGHSPLHF.

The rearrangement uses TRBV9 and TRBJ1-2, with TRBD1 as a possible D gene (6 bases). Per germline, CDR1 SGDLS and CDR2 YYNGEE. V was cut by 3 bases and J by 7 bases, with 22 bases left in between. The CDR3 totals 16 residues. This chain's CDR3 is CASSGDRTGTTGGYTF. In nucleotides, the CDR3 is TGTGCCAGCAGCGGAGACCGTACCGGGACAACGGGTGGCTACACCTTC.

The CDR3 DNA follows: TGCGCCAGCAGCCCAAACGCAGGGGCGGCAGGGGATACGCAGTATTTT. This gives the protein CASSPNAGAAGDTQYF. This sequence joins TRBV5-1 and TRBJ2-3, with TRBD1 as a possible D gene (6 bases). Germline V lookup: CDR1 SGHRS, CDR2 YFSETQ. The V end was cut by 4 bases, the J end by 6 bases, with 21 bases between. The CDR3 has 16 amino acids. Full variable domain (rest looked up from reference TRBV5-1 and TRBJ2-3): KAGVTQTPRYLIKTRGQQVTLSCSPISGHRSVSWYQQTPGQGLQFLFEYFSETQRNKGNFPGRFSGRQFSNSRSEMNVSTLELGDSALYLCASSPNAGAAGDTQYFGPGTRLTVL.

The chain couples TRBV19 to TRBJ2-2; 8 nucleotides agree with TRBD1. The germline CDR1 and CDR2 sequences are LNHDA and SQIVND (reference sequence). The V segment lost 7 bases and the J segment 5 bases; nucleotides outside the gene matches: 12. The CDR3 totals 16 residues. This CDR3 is CASIDKGTGRTGELFF. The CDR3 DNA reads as TGTGCCAGTATCGACAAGGGGACAGGAAGGACCGGGGAGCTGTTTTTT.

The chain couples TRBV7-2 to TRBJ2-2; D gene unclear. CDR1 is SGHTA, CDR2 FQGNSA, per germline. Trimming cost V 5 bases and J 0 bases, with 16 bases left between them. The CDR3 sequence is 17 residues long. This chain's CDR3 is CASSNSHGGSNTGELFF. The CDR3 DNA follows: TGTGCCAGCAGCAATTCACACGGCGGATCGAACACCGGGGAGCTGTTTTTT.

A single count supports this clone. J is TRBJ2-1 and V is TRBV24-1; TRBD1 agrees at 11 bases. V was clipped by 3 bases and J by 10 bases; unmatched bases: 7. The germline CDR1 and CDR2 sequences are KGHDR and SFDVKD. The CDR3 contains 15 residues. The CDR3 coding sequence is TGTGCCACCAGTGATCCCCGGACAGGGGGCCGGGAGCAGTTCTTC. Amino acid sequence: CATSDPRTGGREQFF.

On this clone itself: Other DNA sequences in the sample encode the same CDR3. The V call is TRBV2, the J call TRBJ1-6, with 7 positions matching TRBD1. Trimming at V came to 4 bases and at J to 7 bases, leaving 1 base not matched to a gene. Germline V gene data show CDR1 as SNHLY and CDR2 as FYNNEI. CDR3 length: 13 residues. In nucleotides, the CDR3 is TGTGCCAGCAGTGGACAGGGAAATTCACCCCTCCACTTT. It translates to CASSGQGNSPLHF. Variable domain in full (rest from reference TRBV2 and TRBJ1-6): EPEVTQTPSHQVTQMGQEVILRCVPISNHLYFYWYRQILGQKVEFLVSFYNNEISEKSEIFDDQFSVERPDGSNFTLKIRSTKLEDSAMYFCASSGQGNSPLHFGNGTRLTVT.

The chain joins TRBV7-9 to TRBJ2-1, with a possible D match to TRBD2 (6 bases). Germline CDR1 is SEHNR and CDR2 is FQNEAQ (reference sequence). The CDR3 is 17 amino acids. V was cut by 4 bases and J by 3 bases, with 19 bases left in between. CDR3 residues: CASSSTSEAPIYNEQFF. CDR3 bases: TGTGCCAGCAGCTCGACTAGTGAGGCCCCCATCTACAATGAGCAGTTCTTC.

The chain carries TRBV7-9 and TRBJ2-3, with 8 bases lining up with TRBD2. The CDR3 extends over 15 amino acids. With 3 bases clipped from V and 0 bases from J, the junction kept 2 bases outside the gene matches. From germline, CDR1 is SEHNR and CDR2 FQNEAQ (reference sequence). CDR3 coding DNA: TGTGCCAGCAGCTTCGGGACTAGTAGCACAGATACGCAGTATTTT. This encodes CASSFGTSSTDTQYF. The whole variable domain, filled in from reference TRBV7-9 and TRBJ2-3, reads DTGVSQNPRHKITKRGQNVTFRCDPISEHNRLYWYRQTLGQGPEFLTYFQNEAQLEKSRLLSDRFSAERPKGSFSTLEIQRTEQGDSAMYLCASSFGTSSTDTQYFGPGTRLTVL.

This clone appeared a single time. CDR3 DNA: TGTGCCAGTAGTATAGTTCAGTATGGGCCCCAGCATTTT. Amino acids: CASSIVQYGPQHF. V gene TRBV19 combines with J gene TRBJ1-5; D unresolved. Trimming took off 1 base at V and 9 bases at J, with 10 bases between the two ends. Germline V CDR1 and CDR2: LNHDA, SQIVND (reference sequence). The CDR3 covers 13 residues. The full variable domain, in which reference TRBV19 and TRBJ1-5 provide the parts outside the CDR3, is DGGITQSPKYLFRKEGQNVTLSCEQNLNHDAMYWYRQDPGQGLRLIYYSQIVNDFQKGDIAEGYSVSREKKESFPLTVTSAQKNPTAFYLCASSIVQYGPQHFGDGTRLSIL.

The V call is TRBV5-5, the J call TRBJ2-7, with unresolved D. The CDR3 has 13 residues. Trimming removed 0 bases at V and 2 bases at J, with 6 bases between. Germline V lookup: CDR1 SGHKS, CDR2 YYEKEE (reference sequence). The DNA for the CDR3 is TGTGCCAGCAGCTTGGATAATACCTACGAGCAGTACTTC. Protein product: CASSLDNTYEQYF.

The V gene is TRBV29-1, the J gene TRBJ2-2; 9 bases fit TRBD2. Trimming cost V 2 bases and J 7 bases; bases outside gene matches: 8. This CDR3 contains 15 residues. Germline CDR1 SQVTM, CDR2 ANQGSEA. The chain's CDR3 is CSVEYRGLAGGELFF. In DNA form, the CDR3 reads TGCAGCGTTGAATATAGGGGACTAGCCGGCGGGGAGCTGTTTTTT.

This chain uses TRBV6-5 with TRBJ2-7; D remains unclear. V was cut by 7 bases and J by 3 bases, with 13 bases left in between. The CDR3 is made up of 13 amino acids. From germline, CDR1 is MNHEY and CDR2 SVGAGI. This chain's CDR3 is CASTQPAIYEQYF. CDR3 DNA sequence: TGTGCCAGCACCCAGCCCGCCATCTACGAGCAGTACTTC.

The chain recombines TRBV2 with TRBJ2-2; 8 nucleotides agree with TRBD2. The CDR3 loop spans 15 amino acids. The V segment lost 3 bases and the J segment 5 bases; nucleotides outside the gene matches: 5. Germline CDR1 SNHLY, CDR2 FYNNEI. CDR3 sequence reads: CASSDVTSVTGELFF. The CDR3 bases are TGTGCCAGCAGTGATGTGACTAGCGTAACCGGGGAGCTGTTTTTT. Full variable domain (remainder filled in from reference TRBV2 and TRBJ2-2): EPEVTQTPSHQVTQMGQEVILRCVPISNHLYFYWYRQILGQKVEFLVSFYNNEISEKSEIFDDQFSVERPDGSNFTLKIRSTKLEDSAMYFCASSDVTSVTGELFFGEGSRLTVL.

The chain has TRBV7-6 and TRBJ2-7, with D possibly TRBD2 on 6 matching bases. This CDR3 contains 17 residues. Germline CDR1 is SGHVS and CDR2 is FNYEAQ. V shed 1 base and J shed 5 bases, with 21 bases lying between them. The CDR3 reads CASSLGIAIGGSDEQYF. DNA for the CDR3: TGTGCCAGCAGCTTAGGGATAGCGATTGGGGGGAGTGACGAGCAGTACTTC.

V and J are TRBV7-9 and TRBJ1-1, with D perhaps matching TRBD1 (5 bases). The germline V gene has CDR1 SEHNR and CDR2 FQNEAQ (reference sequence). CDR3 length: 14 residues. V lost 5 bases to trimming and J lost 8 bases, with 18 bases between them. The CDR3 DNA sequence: TGTGCCAGCAGCCGATTTCGGGGGACGGAGGAAGCTTTCTTT. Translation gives CASSRFRGTEEAFF.

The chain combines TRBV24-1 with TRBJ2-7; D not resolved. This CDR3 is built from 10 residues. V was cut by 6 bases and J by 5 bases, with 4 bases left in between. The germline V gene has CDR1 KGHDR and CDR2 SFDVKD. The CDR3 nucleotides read TGTGCCACCAGTATTAACGAGCAGTACTTC. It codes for CATSINEQYF.

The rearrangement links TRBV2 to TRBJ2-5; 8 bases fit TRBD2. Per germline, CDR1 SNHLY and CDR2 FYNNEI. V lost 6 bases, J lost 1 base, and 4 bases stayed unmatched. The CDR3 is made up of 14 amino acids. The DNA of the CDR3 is TGTGCCAGCAGCGGCGGGGGGTCCCAAGAGACCCAGTACTTC. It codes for CASSGGGSQETQYF.

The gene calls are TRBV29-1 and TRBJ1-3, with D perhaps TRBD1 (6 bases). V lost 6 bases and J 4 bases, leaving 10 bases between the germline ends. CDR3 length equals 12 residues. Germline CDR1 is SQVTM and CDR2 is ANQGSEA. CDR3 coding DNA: TGCAGCGTCTGGACAGCGGGAAACACCATATATTTT. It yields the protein CSVWTAGNTIYF.

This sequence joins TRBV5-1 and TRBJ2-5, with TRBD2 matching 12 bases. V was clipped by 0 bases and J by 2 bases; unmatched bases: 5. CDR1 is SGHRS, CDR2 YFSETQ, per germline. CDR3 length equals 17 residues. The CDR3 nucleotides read TGCGCCAGCAGCTTGGGGTTTCTAGCGGGAGGGCAAGAGACCCAGTACTTC. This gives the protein CASSLGFLAGGQETQYF.

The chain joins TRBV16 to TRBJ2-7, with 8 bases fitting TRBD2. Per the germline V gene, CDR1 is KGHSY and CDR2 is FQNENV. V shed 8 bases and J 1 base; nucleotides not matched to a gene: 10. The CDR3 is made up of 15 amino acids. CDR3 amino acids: CASRPRERGSYEQYF. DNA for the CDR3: TGTGCCAGCCGACCCAGGGAGCGGGGGTCCTACGAGCAGTACTTC.

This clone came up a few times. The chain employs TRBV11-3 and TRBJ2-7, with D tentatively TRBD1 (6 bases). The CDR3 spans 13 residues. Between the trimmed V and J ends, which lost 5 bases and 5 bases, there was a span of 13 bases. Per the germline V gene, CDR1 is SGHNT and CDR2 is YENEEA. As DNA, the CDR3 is TGTGCCAGCAGCGCAAGGACAGACCACGAGCAGTACTTC. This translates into CASSARTDHEQYF.

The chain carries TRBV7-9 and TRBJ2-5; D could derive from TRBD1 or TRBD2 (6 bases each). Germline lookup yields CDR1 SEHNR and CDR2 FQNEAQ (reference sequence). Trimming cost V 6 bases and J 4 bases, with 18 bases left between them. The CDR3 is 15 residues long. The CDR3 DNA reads TGTGCCAGCAGGTTACAGGGAGGTGAGAGAGAGACCCAGTACTTC. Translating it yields CASRLQGGERETQYF.

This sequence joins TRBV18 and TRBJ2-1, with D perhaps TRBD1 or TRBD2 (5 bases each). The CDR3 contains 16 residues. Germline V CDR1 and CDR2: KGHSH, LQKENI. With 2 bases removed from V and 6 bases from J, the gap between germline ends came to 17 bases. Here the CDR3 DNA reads TGTGCCAGCTCACCAAGTGGACAAGTGAGGGGCAATGAGCAGTTCTTC. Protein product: CASSPSGQVRGNEQFF.

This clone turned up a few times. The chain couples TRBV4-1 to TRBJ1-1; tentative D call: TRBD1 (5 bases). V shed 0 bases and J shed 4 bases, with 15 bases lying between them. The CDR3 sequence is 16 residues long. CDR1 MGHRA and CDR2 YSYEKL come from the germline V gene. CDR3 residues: CASSQDVPGWRTEAFF. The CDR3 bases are TGCGCCAGCAGCCAAGATGTGCCAGGGTGGCGCACTGAAGCTTTCTTT.

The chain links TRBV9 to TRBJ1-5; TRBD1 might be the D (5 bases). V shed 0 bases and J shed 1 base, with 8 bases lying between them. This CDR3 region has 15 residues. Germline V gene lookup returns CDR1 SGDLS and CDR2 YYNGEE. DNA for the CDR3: TGTGCCAGCAGCGTAGGGGAGGGGAGCAATCAGCCCCAGCATTTT. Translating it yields CASSVGEGSNQPQHF. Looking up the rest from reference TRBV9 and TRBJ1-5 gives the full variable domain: DSGVTQTPKHLITATGQRVTLRCSPRSGDLSVYWYQQSLDQGLQFLIQYYNGEERAKGNILERFSAQQFPDLHSELNLSSLELGDSALYFCASSVGEGSNQPQHFGDGTRLSIL.

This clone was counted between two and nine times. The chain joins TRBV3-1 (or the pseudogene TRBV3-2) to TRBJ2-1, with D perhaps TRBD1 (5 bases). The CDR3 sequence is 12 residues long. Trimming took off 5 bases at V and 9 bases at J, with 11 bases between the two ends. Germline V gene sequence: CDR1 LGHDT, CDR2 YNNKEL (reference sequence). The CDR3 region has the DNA TGTGCCAGCAGCGCCTATAGGGGTGAGCAGTTCTTC. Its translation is CASSAYRGEQFF.

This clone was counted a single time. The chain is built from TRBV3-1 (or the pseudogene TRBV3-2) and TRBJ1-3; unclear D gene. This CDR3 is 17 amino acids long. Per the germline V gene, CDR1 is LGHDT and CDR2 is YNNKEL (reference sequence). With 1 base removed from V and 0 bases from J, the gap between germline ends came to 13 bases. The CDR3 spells CASSQGTSKSSGNTIYF. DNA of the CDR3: TGTGCCAGCAGCCAAGGGACGAGCAAGAGCTCTGGAAACACCATATATTTT.

CDR3 sequence: CASSVEGANTGELFF. In nucleotides, the CDR3 is TGTGCCAGCAGCGTAGAGGGGGCCAACACCGGGGAGCTGTTTTTT. V and J are TRBV9 and TRBJ2-2; the match to TRBD1 covers 7 bases. The germline V gene has CDR1 SGDLS and CDR2 YYNGEE. This CDR3 comprises 15 residues. V lost 0 bases to trimming and J lost 2 bases; unmatched junction nucleotides: 1.